This T cell receptor (beta chain) was recovered during a study of T cells in Graves' hyperthyroidism and ophthalmopathy (dated 2019 in TCRdb). General notes on the study: Peripheral blood samples were taken at the time of initial diagnosis, prior to any treatment. TCR V-J signatures able to tell the groups apart were searched for in a discovery cohort of some 100 patients, of whom roughly 42 had Graves' ophthalmopathy and 55 to 60 had stable Graves' hyperthyroidism. Whether ophthalmopathy could be predicted prospectively was tested in an independent validation cohort made up of approximately 19 hyperthyroidism patients plus 17 patients who later progressed to ophthalmopathy. The 75 to 100 discovery patients were divided at random into training and test sets in a 7:3 ratio. The study also compared thyroid tissue and blood T-cell repertoires from about six Graves' hyperthyroidism patients. After blood sampling, hyperthyroidism patients were treated with methimazole at a starting dose of 30 mg daily, and ophthalmopathy patients were treated with high-dose intravenous methylprednisolone. The paper describes TCR Vbeta CDR3 sequencing of roughly 130 peripheral blood samples, made up of 43 ophthalmopathy patients, approximately 76 hyperthyroidism patients and some 17 progressor patients.

The TCR beta CDR3 regions were amplified from RNA transcripts. A first-round RT-PCR of the TCR CDR3 used the HTBI primer set with the Qiagen OneStep RT-PCR kit. A second multiplex PCR round built the libraries, followed by size selection and purification. The libraries were sequenced on an Illumina HiSeq2000 using paired-end 100 bp reads. The source study handled its data this way. SOAPnuke was used to process the raw data, with reads discarded if the reads contained adapters or uncalled bases, had a mean Phred below 15, or lacked an exact constant-primer or identifier match. COPE v1.2.5 was used to merge high-quality paired reads, and clonotypes were defined as unique nucleotide sequences. MiTCR v1.1 was used to align the clonotypes against IMGT TRBV, TRBD and TRBJ reference segments. Analysis was restricted to V-J combinations with a frequency above 0.0001, which covered roughly 99% of repertoires. The TCS score was defined as the ratio of F50 (clonal expansion) to E x V (chaos), calculated using BLOSUM62-based TCRdist between CDR3 peptides within each V-J. Welch's t-statistics and random forest reduced around 510 V-J features to under 15, which were used in a naive Bayes classifier (R e1071). The similarity between thyroid and blood repertoires was quantified using the Morisita-Horn index. TCRdb reran the public reads through fastp at Q25 and MiXCR, keeping productive beta chains. Rows are combined by CDR3 protein, so each entry shows the most common genes and DNA. The V and J calls and clone size come from TCRdb's table, not from the authors' own analysis. The sample includes roughly 840,000 distinct CDR3 sequences, with roughly 40% observed a single time. Approximately 8.7% of the sample lies in the top ten.

Summary of the overall study and its limitations: Most expanded thyroid clonotypes (frequency above 0.001) were also detected in blood, suggesting blood repertoires may reflect thyroid immune responses. Sample size was not statistically predetermined, and investigators were not blinded to group allocation. A model built on a 13 V-J signature distinguished ophthalmopathy from stable hyperthyroidism, reaching about 88% sensitivity and 81.08% specificity in cross-validation and 80%/75% in testing. During validation, the model predicted progression to ophthalmopathy a median of about 6.3 months ahead of onset, with around 71% sensitivity and 72.22% specificity.

This clonotype was recorded at least ten times. The target of this receptor is not known. Per-nucleotide qualities are absent, and no much larger clonotype sits a single base away. The germline V gene supplies CDR1 SNHLY and CDR2 FYNNEI. Reading from cysteine to phenylalanine, the CDR3 counts 13 amino acids. Just the 39-base CDR3 DNA is kept, in frame starting at base 1. Trimming takes 5 bases from V and 5 bases from J, and the germline ends sit 9 bases apart. Stable Graves' hyperthyroidism was defined as no progression to ophthalmopathy during 18 months of follow-up. The hyperthyroidism patients were between 18 and 65 years old and newly diagnosed, with a disease duration of less than 2 months. Exclusion was applied to patients with uncontrolled infections, other autoimmune diseases, pregnancy or lactation. Diagnoses relied on clinical symptoms, serum thyroxine and TRAb, thyroid ultrasound and orbital computed tomography. PBMCs were isolated from more than 8 ml of fresh peripheral blood by Ficoll-Paque density gradient centrifugation. Trizol reagent was used to extract total RNA, and RNA quality was then checked on an Agilent 2100 Bioanalyzer.

Sequencing was carried out using blood. Recombination connected TRBV2 to TRBJ2-2; the D gene cannot be named for sure. The clonotype comes from a young man with Graves' hyperthyroidism. CDR3 sequence: CASSPYSTGELFF. The sequenced DNA is TGTGCCAGCAGTCCATACAGTACCGGGGAGCTGTTTTTT.